The 26 T cell receptor beta chains below come from one sample, sequenced in a study of identical twins. Via MiXCR, TCRdb re-called the 5' RACE reads, giving one row per CDR3 protein. The table has over 250,000 distinct CDR3 sequences, roughly 10% seen once; the top ten hold around 7.1%. This sample also belongs to another study, concerning yellow fever vaccine responses in identical twins.

The sequencing sample was made of CD8+ T cells sorted from blood. Source of these receptors: a woman aged 18-35 years in good health.

Ten or more counts support this clonotype. The CDR3, as DNA: TGTGCCAGCAGCTCCTTGACAGGGCAGAGGAATGAGCAGTTCTTC. Encoded protein: CASSSLTGQRNEQFF. The chain couples TRBV7-9 to TRBJ2-1, with 7 bases lining up with TRBD1. The ends lost 4 bases at V and 7 bases at J; junction bases unmatched: 10. Germline V lookup: CDR1 SEHNR, CDR2 FQNEAQ (reference sequence). The CDR3 contains 15 residues.

J is TRBJ2-5 and V is TRBV7-2; D gene unclear. Between the trimmed V and J ends, which lost 1 base and 0 bases, there was a span of 9 bases. The CDR3 is made up of 15 amino acids. Per the germline V gene, CDR1 is SGHTA and CDR2 is FQGNSA. The CDR3 spells CASSLVATYQETQYF. The CDR3 DNA is TGTGCCAGCAGCTTAGTGGCAACGTACCAAGAGACCCAGTACTTC.

Only a few counts were recorded for this clonotype. The chain carries TRBV27 and TRBJ2-3; TRBD2 matches at 7 bases. From germline, CDR1 is MNHEY and CDR2 SMNVEV (reference sequence). Unmatched junction bases numbered 0, after V lost 1 base and J lost 5 bases. The CDR3 sequence is 13 residues long. In DNA form, the CDR3 reads TGTGCCAGCAGTTTATGGACTAGAGATACGCAGTATTTT. It is translated as CASSLWTRDTQYF.

The chain has TRBV27 and TRBJ2-5; 9 bases are a match to TRBD1. Trimming cost V 2 bases and J 5 bases; bases outside gene matches: 6. The CDR3 runs to 15 residues. In germline, CDR1 is MNHEY, CDR2 SMNVEV (reference sequence). The CDR3 DNA follows: TGTGCCAGCAGTTTACTACAGGGGGCGGAGGAGACCCAGTACTTC. It yields the protein CASSLLQGAEETQYF.

This clonotype was observed a few times. This chain links TRBV29-1 with TRBJ2-7, with D hard to call. V was trimmed by 0 bases and J by 3 bases, leaving 6 bases between them. This CDR3 comprises 12 residues. The germline gives CDR1 SQVTM, CDR2 ANQGSEA. The CDR3, as DNA: TGCAGCGTTGAAGATCCTCTCTACGAGCAGTACTTC. Amino acids: CSVEDPLYEQYF.

This clonotype was observed at least ten times. The V call is TRBV7-9, the J call TRBJ2-2; TRBD2 might be the D (5 bases). Germline CDR1 reads SEHNR; CDR2 reads FQNEAQ (reference sequence). Trimming stripped 4 bases from V and 4 bases from J, with 10 bases between. The CDR3 is made up of 14 amino acids. The CDR3, as DNA: TGTGCCAGCAGCTCCCTCACTAGCACCGGGGAGCTGTTTTTT. Residues: CASSSLTSTGELFF.

This sequence joins TRBV10-3 and TRBJ2-3; no definite D call. The V gene lost 1 base and the J gene lost 7 bases, with 6 bases spanning the gap. This CDR3 contains 12 residues. CDR1 ENHRY and CDR2 SYGVKD come from the germline V gene. The DNA for the CDR3 is TGTGCCATCAGTGAGTACACCAATACGCAGTATTTT. Translated: CAISEYTNTQYF.

The chain has TRBV9 and TRBJ2-7; unclear D gene. The CDR3 runs to 14 residues. Looked up from germline, CDR1 is SGDLS and CDR2 is YYNGEE. The V end lost 4 bases, the J end lost 0 bases, and 11 bases lay between the germline ends. The CDR3 is CASSPWTDSYEQYF. The CDR3 coding sequence is TGTGCCAGCAGCCCATGGACGGACTCCTACGAGCAGTACTTC.

This clonotype came up a few times. V and J are TRBV28 and TRBJ2-5; 14 bases map to TRBD2. There are 14 residues in the CDR3. Germline-derived CDR1 and CDR2 are MDHEN and SYDVKM. J was trimmed by 9 bases and V by 5 bases; bases with no gene match: 5. CDR3 nucleotides: TGTGCCAGCAGTCCCGGGACTAGCGGGAGTGCCCAGTACTTC. It yields the protein CASSPGTSGSAQYF.

This clonotype was counted many times. This rearrangement joins TRBV12-3 or TRBV12-4 to TRBJ2-2, with D tentatively TRBD1 (6 bases). The CDR3 contains 13 residues. Trimming left V 3 bases short and J 11 bases short, with 13 bases between. Written as DNA, the CDR3 is TGTGCCAGCAGTTTGACCCAGGGGCGAGAGCTGTTTTTT. It is translated as CASSLTQGRELFF.

V usage is TRBV7-9 and J usage is TRBJ2-7, with D perhaps assigned TRBD1 or TRBD2 (5 bases each). CDR3 length: 16 amino acids. Germline V gene data show CDR1 as SEHNR and CDR2 as FQNEAQ (reference sequence). V lost 2 bases to trimming and J lost 7 bases, with 21 bases between them. CDR3 coding DNA: TGTGCCAGCAGCTTAAATTCGGGACCCCGTGCGAGTGAGCAGTACTTC. Amino acid sequence: CASSLNSGPRASEQYF.

This chain connects TRBV11-3 to TRBJ2-1; possible D gene TRBD1, 5 bases. V lost 1 base and J 9 bases, leaving 10 bases between the germline ends. The CDR3 totals 13 residues. The germline V gene encodes CDR1 SGHNT and CDR2 YENEEA. This CDR3 is CASSLGVQGEQFF. Written as DNA, the CDR3 is TGTGCCAGCAGCTTAGGGGTCCAGGGTGAGCAGTTCTTC. The whole variable domain, filled in from reference TRBV11-3 and TRBJ2-1, reads EAGVVQSPRYKIIEKKQPVAFWCNPISGHNTLYWYLQNLGQGPELLIRYENEEAVDDSQLPKDRFSAERLKGVDSTLKIQPAELGDSAVYLCASSLGVQGEQFFGPGTRLTVL.

CDR3 protein: CASSDPTSAARETQYF. CDR3 DNA sequence: TGTGCCAGCAGTGACCCTACTAGCGCGGCGAGGGAGACCCAGTACTTC. This chain uses TRBV25-1 with TRBJ2-5; 7 bases are a match to TRBD2. The CDR3 extends over 16 amino acids. After removal of 3 bases from V and 5 bases from J, the junction contained 12 bases not matched to a gene. Looked up from germline, CDR1 is MGHDK and CDR2 is SYGVNS.

As regards this clonotype: A much bigger clone sits one base away, suggesting this may be a read error. V is TRBV6-1 and J is TRBJ1-1, with D perhaps matching TRBD1 (5 bases). This CDR3 has 15 residues. Germline CDR1 is MNHNS and CDR2 is SASEGT. Trimming took 10 bases from V and 0 from J, leaving 18 bases between them. CDR3: CATQGGAVLNTEAFF. DNA for the CDR3: TGTGCCACCCAAGGAGGGGCAGTCTTGAACACTGAAGCTTTCTTT.

Ten or more counts support this clonotype. V and J are TRBV4-3 and TRBJ1-1; 7 bases fit TRBD1. The CDR3 loop spans 13 amino acids. Germline V gene lookup returns CDR1 LGHNA and CDR2 YSLEER. V lost 4 bases and J lost 6; bases outside the gene matches: 5. Written as DNA, the CDR3 is TGCGCCAGCAGCCCAAACAGGGGAGCTGAAGCTTTCTTT. Protein: CASSPNRGAEAFF.

This clonotype was counted ten times or more. The rearrangement links TRBV5-1 to TRBJ2-7, with 9 bases aligning to TRBD1. V shed 4 bases, J shed 2 bases, and the junction held 4 bases outside the gene matches. Germline V CDR1 and CDR2: SGHRS, YFSETQ. The CDR3 is 14 residues long. The CDR3: CASSPDRGAYEQYF. The CDR3 DNA sequence: TGCGCCAGCAGCCCAGACAGGGGGGCCTACGAGCAGTACTTC.

The gene calls are TRBV2 and TRBJ1-1; maybe TRBD1 (5 bases). Trimming removed 6 bases from V and 3 bases from J, with 14 bases in between. CDR3 size: 14 residues. Per the germline V gene, CDR1 is SNHLY and CDR2 is FYNNEI. The CDR3 is CASRAGSRDTEAFF. The CDR3 DNA is TGTGCCAGCAGGGCAGGGTCACGCGACACTGAAGCTTTCTTT.

This clonotype was picked up a small number of times. The rearrangement uses TRBV5-5 and TRBJ2-7; the D gene could be TRBD1 or TRBD2 (5 bases each). This CDR3 has 15 amino acids. Between the trimmed V and J ends, which lost 1 base and 3 bases, there was a span of 14 bases. From germline, CDR1 is SGHKS and CDR2 YYEKEE (reference sequence). The DNA of the CDR3 is TGTGCCAGCAGCTTGCTCTTGGGACCGAACTACGAGCAGTACTTC. Translated, it gives CASSLLLGPNYEQYF. The full variable domain, completed using reference TRBV5-5 and TRBJ2-7, is DAGVTQSPTHLIKTRGQQVTLRCSPISGHKSVSWYQQVLGQGPQFIFQYYEKEERGRGNFPDRFSARQFPNYSSELNVNALLLGDSALYLCASSLLLGPNYEQYFGPGTRLTVT.

This clonotype was observed a few times. The chain carries TRBV28 and TRBJ2-2; possible D gene TRBD1, 5 bases. V shed 2 bases and J shed 6 bases, with 13 bases lying between them. Germline CDR1 reads MDHEN; CDR2 reads SYDVKM. The CDR3 contains 15 residues. CDR3 protein: CASSLQMTAAGELFF. CDR3 coding DNA: TGTGCCAGCAGTTTACAAATGACAGCTGCCGGGGAGCTGTTTTTT.

In its sample, this clonotype was seen many times. This chain links TRBV10-3 with TRBJ1-5; no reliable D call. Germline CDR1 reads ENHRY; CDR2 reads SYGVKD. This CDR3 contains 16 residues. Trimming removed 0 bases at V and 1 base at J, with 10 bases between. This CDR3 reads CAISESGRGSNQPQHF. CDR3 coding DNA: TGTGCCATCAGTGAGTCAGGACGGGGAAGCAATCAGCCCCAGCATTTT.

This clonotype was seen at least ten times. The chain links TRBV4-3 to TRBJ2-7; D could derive from TRBD1 or TRBD2 (5 bases each). CDR1 and CDR2 (germline): LGHNA, YSLEER. The CDR3 sequence is 13 residues long. Trimming shortened V by 0 bases and J by 7 bases, and 10 bases separated the two germline ends. The CDR3 protein is CASSQEGPGEQYF. The CDR3 bases are TGCGCCAGCAGCCAAGAGGGACCAGGGGAGCAGTACTTC.

This clonotype was recorded a few times. The chain employs TRBV7-8 and TRBJ2-1; 9 bases match TRBD2. The junction had 2 bases not matched to a gene; V was cut back by 1 base and J by 4 bases. The CDR3 extends over 15 amino acids. The V gene's germline CDR1 is SGHVS and CDR2 FQNEAQ. The CDR3 spells CASSLEAGGYNEQFF. The CDR3 nucleotides are TGTGCCAGCAGCTTAGAAGCGGGGGGTTACAATGAGCAGTTCTTC.

Ten or more counts support this clonotype. The gene calls are TRBV29-1 and TRBJ1-2; TRBD1 agrees at 8 bases. The CDR3 extends over 13 amino acids. Trimming removed 6 bases from V and 2 bases from J; junction bases left unmatched: 5. From germline, CDR1 is SQVTM and CDR2 ANQGSEA. CDR3 in DNA: TGCAGCGTCGCGACAGGGGTGAACTATGGCTACACCTTC. Translating it yields CSVATGVNYGYTF.

The V call is TRBV6-4, the J call TRBJ1-1; the match to TRBD1 covers 7 bases. In germline, CDR1 is MRHNA, CDR2 SNTAGT. V was pared by 2 bases and J by 5 bases, with 2 bases of the junction left unmatched. CDR3 size: 13 residues. CDR3 bases: TGTGCCAGCAGTGACAAGGGACAGACTGAAGCTTTCTTT. As protein: CASSDKGQTEAFF.

The chain employs TRBV27 and TRBJ2-7; 8 bases line up with TRBD1. The length of the CDR3 is 14 residues. The V gene's germline CDR1 is MNHEY and CDR2 SMNVEV (reference sequence). Trimming took 8 bases from V and 3 from J; bases not matched to a gene: 9. Written as DNA, the CDR3 is TGTGCCAGCGGAACGGGACAGGTTATCTACGAGCAGTACTTC. It codes for CASGTGQVIYEQYF.

This clonotype appeared a few times. This chain uses TRBV7-6 with TRBJ2-5; TRBD2 matches 12 bases. After removal of 8 bases from V and 5 bases from J, the junction contained 15 bases not matched to a gene. CDR1 and CDR2 from the germline V gene are SGHVS and FNYEAQ. The length of the CDR3 is 17 residues. Written as DNA, the CDR3 is TGTGCCAGCTCCGGAGATCTACTAGCGGGAGGAGGGGAGACCCAGTACTTC. This translates into CASSGDLLAGGGETQYF.